This TCR beta chain was documented in a study of regulatory dendritic cells for organ transplantation. Study observations and caveats: Memory CD8+ T cells were the most oligoclonal; naive cells were highly diverse. Among resting subsets, memory CD8+ cells contained the most alloreactive clonotypes. Mature dendritic cells appeared to drive more memory CD8+ clonal expansion than regulatory ones.

Using immunoSEQ multiplex PCR, the repertoire was profiled, and TCRdb retains in-frame clones only, with some absent. The table includes about 29,000 clones, roughly 79% detected once. Of note for this clone: The antigen is undetermined.

FACS sorted CD4+ or CD8+ T cells into CD45RA+ naive and CD45RO+ memory. The CDR3 extends over 15 amino acids. Germline V gene sequence: CDR1 SNHLY, CDR2 FYNNEI. With V trimmed by 6 bases and J by 0 bases, 6 bases remained unmatched. This clonotype originated in a human donor in good health. The sample comprised memory CD4+ T cells from blood. Described subset: CD45RO+ memory T cells. The chain has TRBV2 and TRBJ2-3, with 7 bases identical to TRBD1. CDR3 region: CASRVTGASTDTQYF. CDR3 DNA sequence: TGTGCCAGCAGGGTCACAGGGGCAAGCACAGATACGCAGTATTTT.